The sequence of this T cell receptor (beta chain) was determined in a study of cytomegalovirus exposure and HLA in healthy donors. General study findings and limits: CMV antigen specificity of a few CMV-associated chains was confirmed in vitro. Roughly uniform sequencing depth across donors was assumed, possibly incorrectly. A later analysis linked a missense variant in DCLRE1C to the trimming of TCR beta V and J genes.

Trimming took 4 bases from V and 7 from J, leaving 13 bases between them. The CDR3 runs to 13 residues. The germline CDR1 and CDR2 sequences are LGHNA and YNFKEQ. A remark on this clone: Its antigen is not known.

The PCR contained 60 Vbeta and 13 Jbeta primers. This table comes from immunoSEQ multiplex PCR, and its TCRdb copy is limited to in-frame clones, with some not included. This sample has about 150,000 clones; approximately 75% occur once, and the top ten carry 2.8%. The sequence was obtained from a man younger than 35 in good health and CMV-seronegative. The gene calls are TRBV4-2 and TRBJ1-2; a possible D gene is TRBD1 (5 bases). Material: PBMCs. The CDR3 nucleotides are TGTGCCAGCAGCCGCGAAGGGGAGGGTGGCTACACCTTC. As protein: CASSREGEGGYTF.